This T cell receptor (beta chain) was profiled in a study of blood T cell repertoires in COVID-19. About the study: The origin of the acute and convalescent COVID-19 samples was the United States, Italy and Spain. T cells, B-cell-depleted T cells, or PBMCs provided the cDNA or gDNA that served as material.

It was during active infection that Seattle patients were enrolled and then longitudinally followed. Original data processing: Quantification of nucleated cells was approximated via reference gene primer amplification. The protocol was immunoSEQ multiplex PCR, while the TCRdb copy is restricted to in-frame clones and leaves out a portion. V, J and clone size were drawn from that table, and D and trimming were deduced from the DNA. Found here are 150,000 to 200,000 clones, roughly 80% of them singletons; the top ten hold around 7%. This CDR3 is built from 14 residues. J was trimmed by 2 bases and V by 3 bases; bases with no gene match: 3. CDR1 is SQVTM and CDR2 is ANQGSEA in the germline V gene. In this sample, this clone turned up a few times.

The receptor comes from a middle-aged woman with COVID-19, enrolled during active disease. Sequencing input: peripheral blood. The chain links TRBV29-1 to TRBJ1-3; 8 positions agree with TRBD1. The CDR3 here is CSVDLTGAGNTIYF. CDR3 coding DNA: TGCAGCGTTGACCTGACAGGGGCTGGAAACACCATATATTTT.